The 29 T cell receptor beta chains listed next were all sequenced from one sample in a study of regulatory T cells in long-lasting Graves disease. The sample's time point: newly diagnosed GD, antithyroid drugs for less than 3 months. The TCR library was made from RNA extracted from PBMCs. The authors built TCR beta libraries using iRepertoire HTBI primers and Arm-PCR of CDR3 regions. TCRdb recomputed calls from the multiplex PCR reads with MiXCR, one row per CDR3 protein. Among around 500,000 distinct CDR3 sequences, around 12% were seen once, and the ten largest hold roughly 8.9%. The same data also contributed to another study, on T cells in Graves' hyperthyroidism and ophthalmopathy.

The specimen comprised peripheral blood mononuclear cells (PBMCs), sampled at new diagnosis, from a patient treated with antithyroid drugs. The receptors here all came from a woman aged 25-40 years with Graves disease.

The rearrangement joins TRBV5-6 to TRBJ1-2; D gene unclear. V lost 0 bases and J lost 2, with 8 bases in between. CDR1 and CDR2 from the germline V gene are SGHDT and YYEEEE. The CDR3 consists of 14 residues. CDR3: CASSLAHGNYGYTF. In nucleotides, the CDR3 is TGTGCCAGCAGCTTGGCCCACGGAAACTATGGCTACACCTTC.

This clonotype was recorded many times. V is TRBV10-2 and J is TRBJ2-7; 9 nucleotides line up with TRBD1. V lost 5 bases to trimming and J lost 3 bases; unmatched junction nucleotides: 14. There are 17 residues in the CDR3. Germline values: CDR1 WSHSY, CDR2 SAAADI. CDR3 DNA sequence: TGCGCCAGCAGTCCTATCCCACAGGGGGCCTCAAGCTACGAGCAGTACTTC. This translates into CASSPIPQGASSYEQYF.

This clonotype was recorded at least ten times. The J gene is TRBJ1-6, the V gene TRBV15; D is uncertain. The CDR3 has 13 amino acids. Looked up from germline, CDR1 is LNHNV and CDR2 is YYDKDF (reference sequence). V lost 3 bases, J lost 6 bases, and 6 bases lay in between. CDR3 residues: CATSSGLNSPLHF. CDR3 in DNA: TGTGCCACCAGCAGCGGACTTAATTCACCCCTCCACTTT.

This clonotype has just a few counts. J is TRBJ1-1 and V is TRBV5-1, with 7 bases matching TRBD1. The CDR3 runs to 18 residues. V shed 3 bases and J 4 bases; nucleotides not matched to a gene: 18. Germline values: CDR1 SGHRS, CDR2 YFSETQ. The CDR3: CASSSTKRGETGITEAFF. CDR3 DNA: TGCGCCAGCAGCTCGACCAAGAGAGGAGAGACAGGGATCACTGAAGCTTTCTTT.

At least ten counts were recorded for this clonotype. The chain carries TRBV20-1 and TRBJ1-2, with TRBD1 as a possible D gene (5 bases). V shed 1 base and J shed 2 bases, with 17 bases lying between them. Germline CDR1 is DFQATT and CDR2 is SNEGSKA (reference sequence). The CDR3 consists of 16 residues. The CDR3 protein is CSARGLKGRANYGYTF. The CDR3 DNA is TGCAGTGCTAGAGGGCTAAAAGGCAGGGCGAACTATGGCTACACCTTC.

This clonotype has only a few counts. The chain employs TRBV19 and TRBJ2-1, with 16 bases lining up with TRBD2. Germline CDR1 and CDR2: LNHDA and SQIVND (reference sequence). This CDR3 contains 18 residues. V lost 2 bases to trimming and J lost 7 bases; unmatched junction nucleotides: 8. The CDR3 bases are TGTGCCAGTAGTATAATGGGGACTAGCGGGAGGGCCGGGAATGAGCAGTTCTTC. This encodes CASSIMGTSGRAGNEQFF.

This clonotype was observed many times. The J gene is TRBJ2-7, the V gene TRBV19; 8 bases map to TRBD2. The CDR3 has 18 residues. CDR1 is LNHDA and CDR2 is SQIVND in the germline V gene (reference sequence). V lost 3 bases and J lost 2; bases outside the gene matches: 15. The CDR3 reads CASSIARPAREGAYEQYF. As DNA, the CDR3 is TGTGCCAGTAGTATTGCCCGGCCCGCCCGGGAGGGAGCCTACGAGCAGTACTTC.

This clonotype was counted a few times. V gene TRBV29-1 combines with J gene TRBJ1-3; no clear D gene. Looked up from germline, CDR1 is SQVTM and CDR2 is ANQGSEA. There are 12 residues in the CDR3. V shed 5 bases and J shed 2 bases, with 7 bases lying between them. The CDR3 here is CSVRITGNTIYF. CDR3 in DNA: TGCAGCGTTCGCATAACTGGAAACACCATATATTTT.

This clonotype was seen at least ten times. The rearrangement links TRBV7-9 to TRBJ2-1; D unresolved. The CDR3 runs to 12 residues. Per the germline V gene, CDR1 is SEHNR and CDR2 is FQNEAQ (reference sequence). With 1 base removed from V and 9 bases from J, the gap between germline ends came to 7 bases. The CDR3 DNA follows: TGTGCCAGCAGCTTAGACCTCGGTGAGCAGTTCTTC. Amino acid sequence: CASSLDLGEQFF. Full variable domain (remainder filled in from reference TRBV7-9 and TRBJ2-1): DTGVSQNPRHKITKRGQNVTFRCDPISEHNRLYWYRQTLGQGPEFLTYFQNEAQLEKSRLLSDRFSAERPKGSFSTLEIQRTEQGDSAMYLCASSLDLGEQFFGPGTRLTVL.

This clonotype was seen ten or more times. V gene TRBV27 combines with J gene TRBJ2-7; either TRBD1 or TRBD2 may fit D (6 bases each). This CDR3 contains 13 residues. CDR1 is MNHEY, CDR2 SMNVEV, per germline (reference sequence). With 6 bases removed from V and 6 bases from J, the gap between germline ends came to 15 bases. CDR3 in amino acids: CASRPRGGSEQYF. The CDR3 region has the DNA TGTGCCAGCAGGCCAAGAGGGGGGAGCGAGCAGTACTTC.

This clonotype was counted at least ten times. The chain links TRBV20-1 to TRBJ1-3; perhaps TRBD1 as D (5 bases). The CDR3 runs to 14 residues. Germline V gene lookup returns CDR1 DFQATT and CDR2 SNEGSKA (reference sequence). With 3 bases removed from V and 2 bases from J, the gap between germline ends came to 11 bases. CDR3 in amino acids: CSASPQEAGNTIYF. The CDR3 coding sequence is TGCAGTGCTAGCCCACAGGAAGCTGGAAACACCATATATTTT.

This chain joins TRBV30 and TRBJ2-7, with a weak D call TRBD1 (5 bases). The germline gives CDR1 GTSNPN, CDR2 SVGIG (reference sequence). The V end lost 5 bases, the J end lost 4 bases, and 9 bases lay between the germline ends. The CDR3 is 11 residues long. The CDR3 reads CAWGAGYEQYF. CDR3 nucleotide sequence: TGTGCCTGGGGGGCCGGATACGAGCAGTACTTC.

This clonotype was detected ten times or more. The chain combines TRBV11-2 with TRBJ2-7; D call uncertain. This CDR3 comprises 13 residues. Trimming left V 1 base short and J 2 bases short, with 6 bases between. CDR1 and CDR2 from the germline V gene are SGHAT and FQNNGV. The CDR3 DNA reads TGTGCCAGCAGCTTAGTCGGACCCTACGAGCAGTACTTC. Translation gives CASSLVGPYEQYF.

With regard to this clonotype: A much larger clone sits a single nucleotide away, making a read error possible. The chain joins TRBV7-3 to TRBJ2-1; D call uncertain. This CDR3 contains 15 residues. The germline V gene encodes CDR1 SGHTA and CDR2 FQGTGA. DNA for the CDR3: TGTGCCAGCAGCGAAAACCCGAGCTCCTACAGTGAGCAGTTCTTC. It specifies CASSENPSSYSEQFF.

The chain is built from TRBV14 and TRBJ2-2; D uncertain. This CDR3 comprises 13 residues. Germline assignment: CDR1 SGHDN and CDR2 FVKESK. V lost 2 bases to trimming and J lost 2 bases, with 3 bases between them. The CDR3: CASSQRNTGELFF. The CDR3 region has the DNA TGTGCCAGCAGCCAACGAAACACCGGGGAGCTGTTTTTT. The whole variable domain, remainder taken from reference TRBV14 and TRBJ2-2, is EAGVTQFPSHSVIEKGQTVTLRCDPISGHDNLYWYRRVMGKEIKFLLHFVKESKQDESGMPNNRFLAERTGGTYSTLKVQPAELEDSGVYFCASSQRNTGELFFGEGSRLTVL.

The table lists this clonotype with many counts. The chain carries TRBV28 and TRBJ1-3; D call uncertain. The germline V gene encodes CDR1 MDHEN and CDR2 SYDVKM. This CDR3 is built from 15 residues. V lost 7 bases to trimming and J lost 1 base, with 14 bases between them. In nucleotides, the CDR3 is TGTGCCAGCATCCCCACGGAGGAATCTGGAAACACCATATATTTT. It specifies CASIPTEESGNTIYF.

This clonotype has just a few counts. The chain has TRBV4-3 and TRBJ2-1; D is undetermined. The ends were cut back, 0 bases at V and 4 bases at J, with 4 bases in the middle. This CDR3 region has 13 residues. Germline CDR1 LGHNA, CDR2 YSLEER. In DNA form, the CDR3 reads TGCGCCAGCAGCCAAGAACATTACAATGAGCAGTTCTTC. Translating gives CASSQEHYNEQFF.

This clonotype showed up many times. The gene calls are TRBV28 and TRBJ2-3; D is uncertain. Per the germline V gene, CDR1 is MDHEN and CDR2 is SYDVKM. The CDR3 consists of 15 residues. The V end was cut by 1 base, the J end by 5 bases, with 13 bases between. Here the CDR3 DNA reads TGTGCCAGCAGTTTATCGGCTGGTCGCGGAGATACGCAGTATTTT. It yields the protein CASSLSAGRGDTQYF.

This clonotype was counted at least ten times. J is TRBJ1-1 and V is TRBV7-8; possibly TRBD1 for D (6 bases). Trimming shortened V by 5 bases and J by 6 bases, and 13 bases separated the two germline ends. Per germline, CDR1 SGHVS and CDR2 FQNEAQ. CDR3 length: 13 amino acids. CDR3 DNA: TGTGCCAGCAGCGTGGACAGTATACCTGAAGCTTTCTTT. Protein product: CASSVDSIPEAFF.

This clonotype was found many times. The V gene is TRBV6-1, the J gene TRBJ2-5; maybe TRBD2 (5 bases). The CDR3 totals 20 residues. Germline V lookup: CDR1 MNHNS, CDR2 SASEGT. V dropped 6 bases and J dropped 5 bases, with 34 bases sitting between them. The CDR3 coding sequence is TGTGCCAGCAGCTTACGGCTCCCCGAGGTATTTTTTCTGGGAGTGGAGACCCAGTACTTC. Translation: CASSLRLPEVFFLGVETQYF.

This clonotype was seen ten or more times. The V call is TRBV28, the J call TRBJ1-2; TRBD1 might be the D (5 bases). The V gene's germline CDR1 is MDHEN and CDR2 SYDVKM. Deletions cut 2 bases from V and 6 bases from J, with 7 bases between. CDR3 size: 12 residues. The CDR3, as DNA: TGTGCCAGCAGTTTAGTCAGGGATGGCTACACCTTC. It is translated as CASSLVRDGYTF.

This clonotype was picked up many times. The chain combines TRBV2 with TRBJ2-1; 9 bases are shared with TRBD2. V shed 2 bases, J shed 7 bases, and the junction held 9 bases outside the gene matches. In germline, CDR1 is SNHLY, CDR2 FYNNEI. This CDR3 region has 16 residues. The CDR3 sequence: CASSEWAGGRMNEQFF. The CDR3 DNA reads TGTGCCAGCAGTGAATGGGCGGGAGGGCGCATGAATGAGCAGTTCTTC.

In its sample, this clonotype was seen many times. CDR3 amino acids: CASSLGSGASGPNTGELFF. The CDR3 nucleotides read TGTGCCAGCAGCTTAGGAAGTGGGGCTAGCGGGCCTAACACCGGGGAGCTGTTTTTT. The rearrangement links TRBV28 to TRBJ2-2; 8 bases align to TRBD2. The CDR3 has 19 amino acids. Germline values: CDR1 MDHEN, CDR2 SYDVKM. V lost 6 bases and J lost 2; bases outside the gene matches: 17.

This clonotype was counted a few times. The chain combines TRBV6-5 with TRBJ1-1; D might be TRBD1 (5 bases). The CDR3 is 16 amino acids. The V gene's germline CDR1 is MNHEY and CDR2 SVGAGI. V lost 1 base, J lost 3 bases, and 15 bases lay in between. The CDR3 loop reads CASSYYYAARDTEAFF. As DNA, the CDR3 is TGTGCCAGCAGTTACTATTACGCGGCCAGGGACACTGAAGCTTTCTTT.

On this clonotype itself: This could be a read error, since a much larger clone is one nucleotide away. The gene calls are TRBV12-3 or TRBV12-4 and TRBJ1-5; the D is unclear. The ends were cut back, 3 bases at V and 5 bases at J, with 8 bases in the middle. The CDR3 has 13 residues. CDR3 loop: CASSFRADQPQHF. In nucleotides, the CDR3 is TGTGCCAGCAGTTTTCGGGCCGATCAGCCCCAGCATTTT.

This chain joins TRBV6-1 and TRBJ2-7; D may correspond to TRBD1 or TRBD2 (5 bases each). Germline CDR1 and CDR2: MNHNS and SASEGT. V shed 4 bases and J shed 0 bases, with 16 bases lying between them. The CDR3 is 16 amino acids. CDR3 residues: CASSAGTARRSYEQYF. The CDR3 DNA follows: TGTGCCAGCAGTGCCGGGACCGCCCGCCGCTCCTACGAGCAGTACTTC.

The table lists this clonotype with many counts. The J gene is TRBJ1-5, the V gene TRBV6-5; D call uncertain. Germline lookup yields CDR1 MNHEY and CDR2 SVGAGI. This CDR3 is 14 amino acids long. V shed 2 bases and J shed 4 bases, with 9 bases lying between them. The CDR3 sequence: CASSYLGSNQPQHF. CDR3 nucleotide sequence: TGTGCCAGCAGTTACCTCGGGTCAAATCAGCCCCAGCATTTT.

This clonotype showed up many times. The chain uses TRBV7-9 and TRBJ2-7; D is unresolved. CDR1 and CDR2 (germline): SEHNR, FQNEAQ (reference sequence). The CDR3 runs 16 residues. The V and J ends lost 5 bases and 3 bases respectively, with 20 bases between them. The CDR3 protein is CASSDIPRTLDYEQYF. The CDR3 region has the DNA TGTGCCAGCAGCGACATTCCCCGGACGTTGGACTACGAGCAGTACTTC.

In its sample, this clonotype was seen many times. This chain links TRBV10-3 with TRBJ2-7; a weak D match, TRBD1 (5 bases). The V end was cut by 4 bases, the J end by 4 bases, with 11 bases between. Germline loops: CDR1 ENHRY, CDR2 SYGVKD. This CDR3 comprises 13 residues. The CDR3 here is CAISGWGAYEQYF. The CDR3 nucleotides read TGTGCCATCAGTGGGTGGGGCGCGTACGAGCAGTACTTC.